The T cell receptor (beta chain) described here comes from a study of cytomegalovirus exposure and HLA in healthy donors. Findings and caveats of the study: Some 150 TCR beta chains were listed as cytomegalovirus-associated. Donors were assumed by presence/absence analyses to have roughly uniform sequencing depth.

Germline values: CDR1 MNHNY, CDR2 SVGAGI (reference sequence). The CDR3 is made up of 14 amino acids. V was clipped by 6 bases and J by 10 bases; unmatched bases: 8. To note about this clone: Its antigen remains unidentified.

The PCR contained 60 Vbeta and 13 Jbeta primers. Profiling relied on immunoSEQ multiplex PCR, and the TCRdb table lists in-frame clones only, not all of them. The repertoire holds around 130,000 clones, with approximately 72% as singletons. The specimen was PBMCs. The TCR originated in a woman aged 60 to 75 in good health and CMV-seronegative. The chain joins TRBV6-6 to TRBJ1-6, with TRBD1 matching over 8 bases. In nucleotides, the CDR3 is TGTGCCAGCAGCTCCCTGGGACAGGAATCACCCCTCCACTTT. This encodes CASSSLGQESPLHF.